This TCR beta chain was retrieved from a study of blood T cell repertoires in COVID-19. Using immunoSEQ multiplex PCR, the repertoire was profiled, and TCRdb retains in-frame clones only, with some absent. The repertoire holds about half a million clones, with 80% to 90% as singletons. Germline CDR1 MGHRA, CDR2 YSYEKL. This CDR3 spans 18 amino acids. Unmatched junction bases numbered 12, after V lost 3 bases and J lost 6 bases. The chain links TRBV4-1 to TRBJ2-1; TRBD2 matches at 12 bases. Sequencing was carried out using peripheral blood. This TCR was sampled from a human donor in a cohort sampled during active COVID-19. CDR3 residues: CASSQVPQLAGGPNEQFF. For the CDR3, the DNA is TGCGCCAGCAGCCAGGTACCCCAACTAGCGGGAGGACCCAATGAGCAGTTCTTC.